This is a list of T cell receptor beta chains from one sample in a study of blood T cells in healthy people across ages. TCRdb re-called the 5' RACE reads through MiXCR, storing one row per CDR3 protein. The table records about 680,000 distinct CDR3 sequences, around 45% of them present only once. The specimen was blood. The receptor source for this set is a woman in her fifties or sixties in good health. Each CDR3 is given with its conserved first and last residue. Fields, in order: clone size, V gene, J gene, D gene, CDR3 DNA, CDR3 protein. The D gene is left open where the match is weak. Only part of the rows carry a size: once, few, many, or a class if the clone is expanded.

size: -
V: TRBV6-5
J: TRBJ1-6
D: -
DNA: TGTGCCAGCAGTACAACCAATTCACCCCTCCACTTT
CDR3: CASSTTNSPLHF

size: -
V: TRBV12-3/TRBV12-4
J: TRBJ2-3
D: -
DNA: TGTGCCAGCAGTTTAGGCCCTCTTTCTCCGTATTTT
CDR3: CASSLGPLSPYF

size: -
V: TRBV20-1
J: TRBJ2-5
D: TRBD1
DNA: TGCAGTGCTAGAGGGGACAGGCAGACCCAGTACTTC
CDR3: CSARGDRQTQYF

size: -
V: TRBV4-2
J: TRBJ2-1
D: -
DNA: TGTGCCAGCAGCTCCCGCCAGGGGTGGGACAATGAGCAGTTCTTC
CDR3: CASSSRQGWDNEQFF

size: once
V: TRBV6-5
J: TRBJ2-5
D: -
DNA: TGTGCCAGCAGTTACCGGGGTTTAGAGACCCAGTACTTC
CDR3: CASSYRGLETQYF

size: -
V: TRBV6-5
J: TRBJ1-2
D: -
DNA: TGTGCCAGCAGTATTAGAAGGGGGACGGGCTATGGCTACACCTTC
CDR3: CASSIRRGTGYGYTF

size: -
V: TRBV5-1
J: TRBJ2-5
D: -
DNA: TGCGCCAGCAGTCCTGGCGGGTTGCAGGAGACCCAGCACTTC
CDR3: CASSPGGLQETQHF

size: -
V: TRBV4-1
J: TRBJ2-1
D: TRBD1
DNA: TGCGCCAGCAGCCAATTCGGCCGGACAGGAGGATCCTACAATGAGCAGTTCTTC
CDR3: CASSQFGRTGGSYNEQFF

size: -
V: TRBV4-2
J: TRBJ1-5
D: TRBD1
DNA: TGTGCCAGCAGCCGCGACAGGGGTCAAAATCAGCCCCAGCATTTT
CDR3: CASSRDRGQNQPQHF

size: -
V: TRBV6-5
J: TRBJ2-3
D: -
DNA: TGTGCCAGCAGCTGGACGGCAGACACAGATACGCAGTATTTT
CDR3: CASSWTADTDTQYF

size: -
V: TRBV20-1
J: TRBJ2-1
D: -
DNA: TGCAGTGCTGGGGCCTACAATGAGCAGTTCTTC
CDR3: CSAGAYNEQFF

size: -
V: TRBV29-1
J: TRBJ1-2
D: TRBD1
DNA: TGCAGCGTTGCGGACGGGACAGACTATGGCTACACCTTC
CDR3: CSVADGTDYGYTF

size: -
V: TRBV10-3
J: TRBJ2-1
D: TRBD2
DNA: TGTGCCATCAGTGTTGGTTCCTTTGTGGGGGGGGGTTCCAATGAGCAGTTCTTC
CDR3: CAISVGSFVGGGSNEQFF

size: once
V: TRBV7-9
J: TRBJ2-1
D: TRBD2
DNA: TGTGCCAGCAGCCGGATGCACAGACTAGCGACCTACAATGAGCAGTTCTTC
CDR3: CASSRMHRLATYNEQFF

size: -
V: TRBV7-9
J: TRBJ1-6
D: TRBD1
DNA: TGTGCCAGCAGCTCGACAGGGACGGATTCACCCCTCCACTTT
CDR3: CASSSTGTDSPLHF

size: -
V: TRBV30
J: TRBJ2-7
D: -
DNA: TGTGCCTGGAGGGCTGACGACGAGCAGTACTTC
CDR3: CAWRADDEQYF

size: -
V: TRBV27
J: TRBJ1-2
D: -
DNA: TGTGCCAGCAGTTTGGGACGCAGGCCCGACTATGGCTACACCTTC
CDR3: CASSLGRRPDYGYTF

size: -
V: TRBV20-1
J: TRBJ2-3
D: -
DNA: TGCAGTGCCCCAGGGGACGGAACTAGCACAGATACGCAGTATTTT
CDR3: CSAPGDGTSTDTQYF

size: -
V: TRBV20-1
J: TRBJ2-7
D: -
DNA: TGCAGTGCTAGAACCCCCCTAGCAGCATACGAGCAGTACTTC
CDR3: CSARTPLAAYEQYF

size: -
V: TRBV7-2
J: TRBJ2-3
D: TRBD2
DNA: TGTGCCAGCAGCAGATGGACTAGCGGGAACACAGATACGCAGTATTTT
CDR3: CASSRWTSGNTDTQYF

size: many
V: TRBV7-2
J: TRBJ2-6
D: -
DNA: TGTGCCAGCAGCTTAGCAAGGGGGTCGGTACTCTCTGGGGCCAACGTCCTGACTTTC
CDR3: CASSLARGSVLSGANVLTF

size: few
V: TRBV6-2/TRBV6-3
J: TRBJ2-6
D: -
DNA: TGTGCCAGCAGTTACACAAGGTTTTCTGGGGCCAACGTCCTGACTTTC
CDR3: CASSYTRFSGANVLTF

size: few
V: TRBV7-3
J: TRBJ2-5
D: TRBD2
DNA: TGTGCCAGCAGCCCCGGACTAGACTGGGGGACCCAGTACTTC
CDR3: CASSPGLDWGTQYF

size: once
V: TRBV20-1
J: TRBJ2-1
D: -
DNA: TGCAGTGCTAGCGGTGTAGTTCCCAATGAGCAGTTCTTC
CDR3: CSASGVVPNEQFF

size: -
V: TRBV20-1
J: TRBJ1-1
D: -
DNA: TGCAGTGCCATGAGAGGGGGGGACACTGAAGCTTTCTTT
CDR3: CSAMRGGDTEAFF

size: few
V: TRBV7-3
J: TRBJ2-3
D: -
DNA: TGTGCCAGCAGCTTACAAAGTGGGGGTGGCACAGATACGCAGTATTTT
CDR3: CASSLQSGGGTDTQYF

size: -
V: TRBV12-3/TRBV12-4
J: TRBJ2-7
D: TRBD2
DNA: TGTGCCAGCAGGCTAGCGGGAGGTGGCAATGAGCAGTACTTC
CDR3: CASRLAGGGNEQYF

size: -
V: TRBV20-1
J: TRBJ2-5
D: -
DNA: TGCAGTGCTGACGAGAGAACGTACCAAGAGACCCAGTACTTC
CDR3: CSADERTYQETQYF

size: -
V: TRBV5-5
J: TRBJ2-3
D: -
DNA: TGTGCCAGCAGCTTGGTGTCTAGAGGGGCCACAGATACGCAGTATTTT
CDR3: CASSLVSRGATDTQYF

size: -
V: TRBV20-1
J: TRBJ2-1
D: TRBD2
DNA: TGCAGTGCTAAGGGCGCTAGCGGGAACTCCTACAATGAGCAGTTCTTC
CDR3: CSAKGASGNSYNEQFF

size: many
V: TRBV6-2/TRBV6-3
J: TRBJ1-2
D: -
DNA: TGTGCCAGCGGATCAGGGCAAATCGGTTCCTATGGCTACACCTTC
CDR3: CASGSGQIGSYGYTF

size: few
V: TRBV29-1
J: TRBJ2-5
D: TRBD1
DNA: TGCAGCGCGACAGGGGGCTGGGAGACCCAGTACTTC
CDR3: CSATGGWETQYF

size: -
V: TRBV5-6
J: TRBJ2-3
D: TRBD1
DNA: TGTGCCAGCAGCCTCCGGTCGACAGGGGACACAGATACGCAGTATTTT
CDR3: CASSLRSTGDTDTQYF

size: -
V: TRBV19
J: TRBJ2-5
D: -
DNA: TGTGCCAGTAGCTCATCGGGGGTCGAGAAGACCCAGTACTTC
CDR3: CASSSSGVEKTQYF

size: once
V: TRBV9
J: TRBJ2-7
D: -
DNA: TGTGCCAGCAGCGTAGAAGCAACCAGGGGACCCTACGAGCAGTACTTC
CDR3: CASSVEATRGPYEQYF

size: -
V: TRBV7-2
J: TRBJ1-2
D: -
DNA: TGTGCCAGCAGCTTAGAGTTAGGGGCCCCTTTGGGCTACACCTTC
CDR3: CASSLELGAPLGYTF

size: -
V: TRBV20-1
J: TRBJ2-2
D: -
DNA: TGCAGTGCTAGAACTACAGGGATCGGGGAGCTGTTTTTT
CDR3: CSARTTGIGELFF

size: once
V: TRBV19
J: TRBJ2-1
D: TRBD1
DNA: TGTGCCAGTGGAAGGGCGACAGGGGGCTCGAATGAGCAGTTCTTC
CDR3: CASGRATGGSNEQFF

size: -
V: TRBV27
J: TRBJ2-3
D: TRBD2
DNA: TGTGCCAGCAGTTTCCTCGGACTAGCGGGAGACAACACAGATACGCAGTATTTT
CDR3: CASSFLGLAGDNTDTQYF

size: many
V: TRBV7-2
J: TRBJ2-1
D: -
DNA: TGTGCCAGCAGCTTAGCCGGTACGAGCTCCTACAATGAGCAGTTCTTC
CDR3: CASSLAGTSSYNEQFF

size: -
V: TRBV30
J: TRBJ2-1
D: TRBD1
DNA: TGTGCCTGGAGTCCCCCAAGGACAGGGGTATGGAATGAGCAGTTCTTC
CDR3: CAWSPPRTGVWNEQFF

size: many
V: TRBV29-1
J: TRBJ1-2
D: -
DNA: TGCAGCGTTGTGTCTTCGGGCTATGGCTACACCTTC
CDR3: CSVVSSGYGYTF

size: few
V: TRBV7-2
J: TRBJ2-1
D: TRBD2
DNA: TGTGCCAGCAACGGAGCCGGGACTAGCGGGAGTACGTCCTACAATGAGCAGTTCTTC
CDR3: CASNGAGTSGSTSYNEQFF

size: -
V: TRBV29-1
J: TRBJ1-2
D: -
DNA: TGCAGCGGGAACAGTAACTATGGCTACACCTTC
CDR3: CSGNSNYGYTF

size: -
V: TRBV15
J: TRBJ2-1
D: TRBD2
DNA: TGTGCCACCAGAGGTGCGGCGGGGGGCCTCAATGAGCAGTTCTTC
CDR3: CATRGAAGGLNEQFF

size: -
V: TRBV4-2
J: TRBJ2-7
D: TRBD1
DNA: TGTGCCAGCAGCCACGTTGACAGGGGCCCATTAATTGAGCAGTACTTC
CDR3: CASSHVDRGPLIEQYF

size: -
V: TRBV29-1
J: TRBJ1-4
D: TRBD1
DNA: TGCAGCGTAATGACAGGGACAACTAATGAAAAACTGTTTTTT
CDR3: CSVMTGTTNEKLFF

size: few
V: TRBV29-1
J: TRBJ1-1
D: -
DNA: TGCAGCGCAACCAGGGACACTGAAGCTTTCTTT
CDR3: CSATRDTEAFF

size: -
V: TRBV7-8
J: TRBJ2-1
D: -
DNA: TGTGCCAGCAGCTCTAGGGCGGTCCCGAGGTCGGATCAGCAGTTCTTC
CDR3: CASSSRAVPRSDQQFF

size: -
V: TRBV20-1
J: TRBJ2-4
D: -
DNA: TGCAGTGCGAACAAGGGAGGCAGAACCAAAAACATTCAGTACTTC
CDR3: CSANKGGRTKNIQYF

size: once
V: TRBV4-2
J: TRBJ2-4
D: TRBD2
DNA: TGTGCCAGCAGCCGAGACTCGCGAGCGGGAGGGGACATTCAGTACTTC
CDR3: CASSRDSRAGGDIQYF

size: -
V: TRBV28
J: TRBJ2-4
D: -
DNA: TGTGCCAGCAGGGGTAACAGGGAGGTTATTACCAAAAACATTCAGTACTTC
CDR3: CASRGNREVITKNIQYF

size: few
V: TRBV11-3
J: TRBJ2-7
D: TRBD2
DNA: TGTGCCAGCAGTCACCAACAGACGGGGGGGTCCTACGAGCAGTACTTC
CDR3: CASSHQQTGGSYEQYF

size: -
V: TRBV7-9
J: TRBJ2-1
D: TRBD2
DNA: TGTGCCAGCAGCCCACTAGCGGGAGTGATTGAGCAGTTCTTC
CDR3: CASSPLAGVIEQFF

size: -
V: TRBV5-1
J: TRBJ2-1
D: TRBD2
DNA: TGCGCCAGCAGCTTCAGCGGGAGTGGAGTGGATGAGCAGTTCTTC
CDR3: CASSFSGSGVDEQFF

size: few
V: TRBV27
J: TRBJ2-1
D: -
DNA: TGTGCCAGCAGCCCCTTCGAAGGCCGTTTCCGGTTCTTC
CDR3: CASSPFEGRFRFF

size: -
V: TRBV14
J: TRBJ2-1
D: -
DNA: TGTGCCAGCAGCCAGGTTTTAATGAACAATGAGCAGTTCTTC
CDR3: CASSQVLMNNEQFF